A selection of T cell receptor beta chains follows, all from one sample in a study of cytomegalovirus exposure and HLA in healthy donors. Only in-frame clones appear in the TCRdb table, and some are missing; sequencing was by immunoSEQ multiplex PCR. The sample holds more than 130,000 clones, around 80% seen once. The source material was PBMCs. The source is a man between 25 and 39 years old in good health and CMV-seronegative. The CDR3 runs from the conserved cysteine through the conserved F or W. Fields, in order: clone size, V gene, D gene, J gene, CDR3 protein, CDR3 DNA. The D gene is left open where the match is weak. Some rows mark clone size as missing; the rest say once, few, many or name a class of expanded clone.

>.|TRBV19|TRBD1|TRBJ1-3
CASSMTGGASGNTIYF
TGTGCCAGTAGTATGACAGGGGGCGCATCTGGAAACACCATATATTTT
>.|TRBV28|TRBD1|TRBJ2-3
CASSLIAGGADTQYF
TGTGCCAGCAGTTTAATAGCAGGGGGCGCAGATACGCAGTATTTT
>.|TRBV7-9|.|TRBJ1-5
CASSRGGEGQPQHF
TGTGCCAGCAGCCGCGGGGGTGAAGGTCAGCCCCAGCATTTT
>.|TRBV5-4|.|TRBJ1-2
CASSPQVGYGYTF
TGTGCCAGCAGCCCCCAGGTGGGCTATGGCTACACCTTC
>.|TRBV25-1|.|TRBJ1-2
CASRDDRSYGYTF
TGTGCCAGCAGGGACGACAGGTCCTATGGCTACACCTTC
>.|TRBV5-1|TRBD1|TRBJ1-1
CASSLGEGGPEAFF
TGCGCCAGCAGCTTGGGGGAAGGGGGCCCTGAAGCTTTCTTT
>many|TRBV7-2|TRBD1|TRBJ1-1
CASSSTGTGGRAFF
TGTGCCAGCAGCTCGACCGGGACAGGGGGACGGGCTTTCTTT
>.|TRBV30|.|TRBJ2-7
CAWSVYRAGEQYF
TGTGCCTGGAGTGTTTACAGGGCTGGCGAGCAGTACTTC
>once|TRBV5-1|.|TRBJ1-1
CASSFRQSTEAFF
TGCGCCAGCAGCTTTAGACAGAGCACTGAAGCTTTCTTT
>.|TRBV4-2|TRBD1|TRBJ2-7
CASSQGTGTYEQYF
TGTGCCAGCAGCCAGGGGACAGGGACCTACGAGCAGTACTTC
>few|TRBV5-1|.|TRBJ1-3
CASSSQGHSGNTIYF
TGCGCCAGCAGCTCACAGGGCCACTCTGGAAACACCATATATTTT
>.|TRBV27|.|TRBJ1-1
CASSPWTVNTEAFF
TGTGCCAGCAGTCCCTGGACAGTGAACACTGAAGCTTTCTTT
>.|TRBV7-9|.|TRBJ2-1
CASSVVEGYSNEQFF
TGTGCCAGCAGCGTCGTAGAGGGTTACTCCAATGAGCAGTTCTTC
>.|TRBV7-9|TRBD1|TRBJ2-5
CASSLGQGEGNQETQYF
TGTGCCAGCAGCTTGGGACAGGGGGAGGGGAACCAAGAGACCCAGTACTTC
>once|TRBV11-2|.|TRBJ1-1
CASSLDLGARGAFF
TGTGCCAGCAGCTTAGATCTGGGAGCGCGCGGGGCTTTCTTT
>once|TRBV28|.|TRBJ1-2
CASSAQGGYTF
TGTGCCAGCAGTGCTCAGGGGGGCTACACCTTC
>.|TRBV19|TRBD1|TRBJ1-4
CASSTSSVRGLSNEKLFF
TGTGCCAGTAGTACCAGTTCAGTCAGGGGGCTCTCCAATGAAAAACTGTTTTTT
>.|TRBV4-1|TRBD2|TRBJ2-3
CASSQVPTSNIVSDTQYF
TGCGCCAGCAGCCAAGTTCCGACTAGCAATATTGTGTCAGATACGCAGTATTTT
>.|TRBV5-4|.|TRBJ2-5
CASSSGSETQYF
TGTGCCAGCAGCTCAGGGTCGGAGACCCAGTACTTC